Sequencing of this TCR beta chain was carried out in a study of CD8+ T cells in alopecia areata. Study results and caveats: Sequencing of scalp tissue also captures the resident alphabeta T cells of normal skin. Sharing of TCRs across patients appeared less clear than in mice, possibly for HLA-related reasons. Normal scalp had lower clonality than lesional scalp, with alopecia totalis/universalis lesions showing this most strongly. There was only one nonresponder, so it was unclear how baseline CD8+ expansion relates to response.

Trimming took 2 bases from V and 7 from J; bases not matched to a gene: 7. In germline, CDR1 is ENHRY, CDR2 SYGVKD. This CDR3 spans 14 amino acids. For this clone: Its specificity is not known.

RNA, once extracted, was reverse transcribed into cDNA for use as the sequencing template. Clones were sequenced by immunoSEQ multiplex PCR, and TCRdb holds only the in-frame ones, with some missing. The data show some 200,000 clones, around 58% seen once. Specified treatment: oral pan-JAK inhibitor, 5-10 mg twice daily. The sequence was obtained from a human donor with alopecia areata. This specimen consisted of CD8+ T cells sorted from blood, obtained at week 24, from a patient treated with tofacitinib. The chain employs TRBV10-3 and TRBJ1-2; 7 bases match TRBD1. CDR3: CAISEGGQLPGYTF. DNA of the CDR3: TGTGCCATCAGTGAGGGGGGACAGCTACCTGGCTACACCTTC.